This TCR beta chain was found in a study of blood T cells in healthy people across ages. Per germline, CDR1 SEHNR and CDR2 FQNEAQ (reference sequence). J gave up 7 bases and V 6 bases, and 8 bases lay outside the gene matches. The CDR3 length is 13 residues. Every sample gave at least 5.5 micrograms of total RNA when it was extracted. Primers used in a second PCR of about 7 to 12 cycles were a sample-barcoded 5' primer and a J-beta primer mix. MiXCR, run by TCRdb on the 5' RACE reads, gives a single entry per CDR3 protein. This sample has some 1.8 million distinct CDR3 sequences, with around 40% found just once.

The sequence was collected from a human donor in good health. The sample taken for sequencing was blood. V and J are TRBV7-9 and TRBJ1-1, with 7 positions matching TRBD1. The CDR3 spells CASRGDSEVEAFF. The CDR3 DNA reads as TGTGCCAGCAGGGGGGACAGCGAAGTTGAAGCTTTCTTT.